This T cell receptor (beta chain) is drawn from a study of shared clonotypes between healthy human individuals (dated by TCRdb to between 2020 and 2021). Some background on the complete study: The cohort comprised a couple of women and three men aged 18 to 49 years. Between about 0.85 and 9.5 billion PBMCs per donor were obtained by leukapheresis. For each donor, CD4 naive and CD4 memory were each run on three plates, CD8 naive on two plates, and CD8 memory on one plate. To estimate repertoire size and how much clonotype sharing occurs between individuals, the study deeply sequenced the blood TCR repertoires of roughly 5 healthy adults. To increase sequencing depth and limit assay-specific biases, TCR repertoire library preparation and sequencing were carried out by different laboratories using diverse techniques. What the research found in general, with its limitations: Higher generation probabilities were observed for clonotypes shared by all four sorted-subset donors than for non-shared clonotypes. The small number of donors limited the genetic and exposure-history diversity represented. Approximately 5% of naive CD4, 3% to 3.5% of naive CD8, roughly 2.5% of memory CD4, and about 0.4% of memory CD8 clonotypes were shared across several donors. Sampling was restricted to blood, and TCR repertoires in tissue are likely to differ from TCR repertoires in blood. Even with the large sequencing depth, rarefaction of the sorted-subset datasets indicated that sequencing was incomplete. Pairwise subsampling led to the expectation that sequencing depth would affect the degree of clonotype sharing among donors. Naive subsets generally had larger estimated clonotype richness than memory subsets did.

Note on this clone: The target of this receptor is not known. No much larger clonotype is one base removed from it; base qualities were not supplied. This sample also contains other DNA sequences that code for the same CDR3.

Between the V and J ends, shortened by 1 base and 7 bases respectively, the junction contains 6 bases. CDR1 and CDR2 (SGHRS, YFSETQ) derive from the germline V gene. Including cysteine and phenylalanine, the CDR3 has 12 amino acids. The entry retains the CDR3 DNA only, 36 bases that are in frame from base 1. Using the deep immunoSEQ assay, TCR CDR3 regions were amplified from genomic DNA by multiplex PCR. Genomic DNA extracted from each cell subset was distributed evenly over all wells of several immunoSEQ 96-well plates, and each plate served as one replicate. For sorted subsets, each replicate PCR was loaded with 200 ng genomic DNA, equivalent to 25,000 to 30,000 T cell genomes. The purified libraries were quantified using a Qubit 3.0 fluorometer, sized with a Bioanalyzer 2100, and then quantified again using the KAPA Library Quantification kit. Every immunoSEQ 96-well plate was sequenced on a dedicated single-read 150-cycle Illumina NextSeq 550 flow cell. Processing in the source paper ran as follows. The immunoSEQ output contained only junctional sequences without quality scores, so filtering could not match that applied to full-length reads. Sequences were annotated with PyIR, a Python wrapper for IgBLAST v1.9, and V/J genes and CDR3 were assigned using IMGT germline references. Reads with weak V/J assignments (E-value above 1e-6), missing CDR3, stop codons, out-of-frame junctions, or ambiguous translated residues were removed. V3J clonotypes were defined as sequences sharing the same inferred V gene, J gene, and CDR3 amino acid sequence. The percentage overlap between two repertoires was calculated by dividing the number of shared unique clonotypes by the size of the smaller repertoire. RTK rarefaction, the Chao1 estimator, and Recon v2.1 estimates of unobserved clonotypes were used to assess repertoire richness. Generation probabilities for all TCRbeta clonotypes obtained by the gDNA method from several donors were computed using OLGA. In TCRdb, the immuneACCESS table is reduced to in-frame sequences with V and J assigned. These tables do not hold every clone; where another copy was compared, an unresolved V gene accounts for under half, and the others remain unexplained. V, J and clone size derive from that table, while D and trimming were established from the DNA sequence. The sample includes over a million clones, with roughly 96% observed a single time. Approximately 1.2% of the sample is taken by the ten largest.

Healthy HIV-negative adults with no recently reported acute infections or vaccinations were included as donors. Only Caucasian adults living in Nashville, Tennessee, USA were represented among the donors. Magnetic negative selection was used to enrich CD4+ T cells, after which naive cells were positively selected on CD45RA and the negative fraction became the memory subset. After blood collection by leukapheresis, PBMCs were isolated using Ficoll-Histopaque density gradient centrifugation and then cryopreserved in the vapor phase of liquid nitrogen. Analytical flow cytometry was used to check the purity and quantity of every magnetically sorted T cell population. Each sorted fraction had its genomic DNA isolated and then quantified by UV absorbance on a Nanodrop 2000c.

The sequence came from a young man in good health. This sequence uses TRBV5-1 and TRBJ2-1; perhaps TRBD2 is the D gene, with 5 bases matching. Sequencing was done on a sample of naive CD4+ T cells sorted from blood. Reading the label with the study, this specimen's cell subset or site is: CD45RA+ positively selected. The sequenced DNA: TGCGCCAGCAGCTTGACGGGGAATGAGCAGTTCTTC. This sequence encodes CASSLTGNEQFF. Beyond the CDR3, the reference TRBV5-1 and TRBJ2-1 genes provide the residues; the full variable domain reads: KAGVTQTPRYLIKTRGQQVTLSCSPISGHRSVSWYQQTPGQGLQFLFEYFSETQRNKGNFPGRFSGRQFSNSRSEMNVSTLELGDSALYLCASSLTGNEQFFGPGTRLTVL.